These T cell receptor beta chains were read from a single sample in a study of blood T cell repertoires in COVID-19. Method: immunoSEQ multiplex PCR; TCRdb's copy keeps in-frame clones and lacks some. The sample has some 180,000 clones, 75% to 85% seen once. The sequencing input was peripheral blood. These receptors were collected from a human donor in a cohort sampled during active COVID-19. CDR3s include the opening cysteine and the closing phenylalanine or tryptophan. The D gene is left open where the match is weak. Clone sizes are given selectively: once, few, many, or a class where the clone is expanded.

clone size: few; D gene: TRBD1; V gene: TRBV28; J gene: TRBJ2-5; CDR3 protein: CASSLWDRGQETQYF; CDR3 DNA: TGTGCCAGCAGTTTATGGGACAGGGGGCAAGAGACCCAGTACTTC
clone size: -; D gene: TRBD2; V gene: TRBV30; J gene: TRBJ2-7; CDR3 protein: CAWSLGLSYEQYF; CDR3 DNA: TGTGCCTGGAGCTTGGGACTAAGCTACGAGCAGTACTTC
clone size: -; D gene: TRBD1; V gene: TRBV12-3/TRBV12-4; J gene: TRBJ1-2; CDR3 protein: CASSHRTGYGYTF; CDR3 DNA: TGTGCCAGCAGTCACCGGACAGGGTATGGCTACACCTTC
clone size: -; D gene: TRBD2; V gene: TRBV5-1; J gene: TRBJ2-6; CDR3 protein: CASSLKVAGHSGANVLTF; CDR3 DNA: TGCGCCAGCAGCTTGAAGGTAGCGGGGCACTCTGGGGCCAACGTCCTGACTTTC
clone size: -; D gene: TRBD1; V gene: TRBV28; J gene: TRBJ1-3; CDR3 protein: CASSLPIIGQGASGNTIYF; CDR3 DNA: TGTGCCAGCAGTTTACCAATCATCGGACAGGGGGCATCCGGAAACACCATATATTTT
clone size: -; D gene: -; V gene: TRBV28; J gene: TRBJ2-2; CDR3 protein: CASMFGDYTGELFF; CDR3 DNA: TGTGCCAGCATGTTCGGCGACTACACCGGGGAGCTGTTTTTT
clone size: -; D gene: -; V gene: TRBV11-3; J gene: TRBJ2-3; CDR3 protein: CASSLDPGTDTQYF; CDR3 DNA: TGTGCCAGCAGCTTAGACCCAGGCACAGATACGCAGTATTTT
clone size: -; D gene: TRBD1; V gene: TRBV20-1; J gene: TRBJ1-2; CDR3 protein: CSASEGQGIYGYTF; CDR3 DNA: TGCAGTGCTAGTGAGGGACAGGGGATTTATGGCTACACCTTC
clone size: -; D gene: TRBD2; V gene: TRBV2; J gene: TRBJ2-7; CDR3 protein: CASSEESSGTYEQYF; CDR3 DNA: TGTGCCAGCAGTGAAGAGTCTAGCGGGACCTACGAGCAGTACTTC
clone size: -; D gene: TRBD1; V gene: TRBV20-1; J gene: TRBJ1-2; CDR3 protein: CSASRARGFGYTF; CDR3 DNA: TGCAGTGCTAGTAGAGCCAGGGGGTTTGGGTACACCTTC
clone size: few; D gene: TRBD2; V gene: TRBV5-6; J gene: TRBJ2-2; CDR3 protein: CASSPHGGAGAGELFF; CDR3 DNA: TGTGCCAGCAGCCCCCATGGGGGAGCGGGAGCCGGGGAGCTGTTTTTT
clone size: -; D gene: -; V gene: TRBV19; J gene: TRBJ2-5; CDR3 protein: CASSMGHLQETQYF; CDR3 DNA: TGTGCCAGTAGTATGGGACACCTGCAAGAGACCCAGTACTTC
clone size: -; D gene: TRBD1; V gene: TRBV5-1; J gene: TRBJ2-3; CDR3 protein: CASSFRQGIRTDTQYF; CDR3 DNA: TGCGCCAGCAGCTTCCGACAGGGGATTCGTACAGATACGCAGTATTTT
clone size: -; D gene: -; V gene: TRBV2; J gene: TRBJ1-5; CDR3 protein: CASSLTGISNQPQHF; CDR3 DNA: TGTGCCAGCAGCCTCACAGGGATTAGCAATCAGCCCCAGCATTTT
clone size: once; D gene: TRBD1; V gene: TRBV10-3; J gene: TRBJ2-5; CDR3 protein: CAISGRDRGRETQYF; CDR3 DNA: TGTGCCATCAGTGGCCGGGACAGGGGGCGAGAGACCCAGTACTTC
clone size: -; D gene: TRBD1; V gene: TRBV10-2; J gene: TRBJ2-7; CDR3 protein: CASSSRDRYEQYF; CDR3 DNA: TGCGCCAGCAGCAGTCGGGACAGATACGAGCAGTACTTC
clone size: -; D gene: TRBD1; V gene: TRBV6-2/TRBV6-3; J gene: TRBJ2-1; CDR3 protein: CASSYGQGSHNEQFF; CDR3 DNA: TGTGCCAGCAGTTACGGACAGGGATCCCACAATGAGCAGTTCTTC
clone size: -; D gene: TRBD2; V gene: TRBV10-1; J gene: TRBJ2-3; CDR3 protein: CASSPSGSTDTQYF; CDR3 DNA: TGCGCCAGCAGTCCTAGCGGGTCCACAGATACGCAGTATTTT
clone size: -; D gene: -; V gene: TRBV20-1; J gene: TRBJ2-7; CDR3 protein: CSARERAEQYF; CDR3 DNA: TGCAGTGCCAGGGAACGGGCCGAGCAGTACTTC
clone size: -; D gene: -; V gene: TRBV27; J gene: TRBJ2-5; CDR3 protein: CASSLSGREETQYF; CDR3 DNA: TGTGCCAGCAGTTTAAGTGGGAGAGAAGAGACCCAGTACTTC
clone size: -; D gene: -; V gene: TRBV5-6; J gene: TRBJ1-5; CDR3 protein: CASSLMGQSNQPQHF; CDR3 DNA: TGTGCCAGCAGCTTGATGGGACAAAGCAATCAGCCCCAGCATTTT
clone size: once; D gene: TRBD2; V gene: TRBV28; J gene: TRBJ2-3; CDR3 protein: CASSFGTSDFTDTQYF; CDR3 DNA: TGTGCCAGCAGTTTCGGGACTAGCGATTTCACAGATACGCAGTATTTT
clone size: -; D gene: -; V gene: TRBV2; J gene: TRBJ2-7; CDR3 protein: CASSGGRGYEQYF; CDR3 DNA: TGTGCCAGCAGTGGCGGCAGGGGCTACGAGCAGTACTTC
clone size: -; D gene: -; V gene: TRBV12-3/TRBV12-4; J gene: TRBJ1-5; CDR3 protein: CASSLSNGQPQHF; CDR3 DNA: TGTGCCAGCAGTTTAAGTAACGGGCAGCCCCAGCATTTT
clone size: -; D gene: -; V gene: TRBV5-1; J gene: TRBJ1-4; CDR3 protein: CASSLGATTNEKLFF; CDR3 DNA: TGCGCCAGCAGCTTGGGGGCTACAACTAATGAAAAACTGTTTTTT
clone size: -; D gene: -; V gene: TRBV28; J gene: TRBJ2-7; CDR3 protein: CASSPLIGHSDEQYF; CDR3 DNA: TGTGCCAGCAGTCCCCTAATCGGCCATAGCGACGAGCAGTACTTC
clone size: -; D gene: TRBD2; V gene: TRBV5-1; J gene: TRBJ2-1; CDR3 protein: CASSSSGGSGNEQFF; CDR3 DNA: TGCGCCAGCAGCTCCTCCGGGGGGTCAGGCAATGAGCAGTTCTTC
clone size: -; D gene: -; V gene: TRBV7-9; J gene: TRBJ2-7; CDR3 protein: CASSLITVYEQYF; CDR3 DNA: TGTGCCAGCAGCTTAATTACAGTCTACGAGCAGTACTTC
clone size: -; D gene: -; V gene: TRBV2; J gene: TRBJ2-1; CDR3 protein: CASSDLGQGRYNEQFF; CDR3 DNA: TGTGCCAGCAGTGATCTCGGGCAGGGCCGTTACAATGAGCAGTTCTTC
clone size: -; D gene: -; V gene: TRBV20-1; J gene: TRBJ2-5; CDR3 protein: CSARTQATQYF; CDR3 DNA: TGCAGTGCTAGGACACAAGCGACCCAGTACTTC
clone size: -; D gene: TRBD1; V gene: TRBV19; J gene: TRBJ1-5; CDR3 protein: CASRLTGTYSNQPQHF; CDR3 DNA: TGTGCCAGTCGATTGACAGGGACGTATAGCAATCAGCCCCAGCATTTT
clone size: -; D gene: -; V gene: TRBV7-2; J gene: TRBJ2-2; CDR3 protein: CASSLAGGQLLTGELFF; CDR3 DNA: TGTGCCAGCAGCTTAGCGGGGGGACAGTTACTCACCGGGGAGCTGTTTTTT
clone size: -; D gene: -; V gene: TRBV27; J gene: TRBJ1-2; CDR3 protein: CASCMGVGYGYTF; CDR3 DNA: TGTGCCAGCTGCATGGGCGTTGGCTATGGCTACACCTTC
clone size: few; D gene: -; V gene: TRBV12-3/TRBV12-4; J gene: TRBJ2-5; CDR3 protein: CASSRRPQGTQYF; CDR3 DNA: TGTGCCAGCAGTCGACGGCCCCAGGGGACCCAGTACTTC
clone size: once; D gene: TRBD1; V gene: TRBV3-1/TRBV3-2; J gene: TRBJ1-6; CDR3 protein: CASSWDSNSPLHF; CDR3 DNA: TGTGCCAGCAGTTGGGACAGCAATTCACCCCTCCACTTT
clone size: -; D gene: TRBD2; V gene: TRBV19; J gene: TRBJ2-2; CDR3 protein: CASSASGLAGGSYTGELFF; CDR3 DNA: TGTGCCAGTAGTGCATCGGGACTAGCGGGAGGGTCGTACACCGGGGAGCTGTTTTTT
clone size: -; D gene: -; V gene: TRBV7-2; J gene: TRBJ2-5; CDR3 protein: CASSELGVREETQYF; CDR3 DNA: TGTGCCAGCAGCGAACTGGGAGTGAGAGAAGAGACCCAGTACTTC
clone size: -; D gene: -; V gene: TRBV5-8; J gene: TRBJ2-1; CDR3 protein: CASSLLGVGEQFF; CDR3 DNA: TGTGCCAGCAGCTTGTTAGGGGTTGGTGAGCAGTTCTTC
clone size: once; D gene: TRBD1; V gene: TRBV9; J gene: TRBJ2-2; CDR3 protein: CASSARQGGGELFF; CDR3 DNA: TGTGCCAGCAGCGCCAGACAGGGGGGCGGGGAGCTGTTTTTT
clone size: once; D gene: -; V gene: TRBV18; J gene: TRBJ2-7; CDR3 protein: CASSPMGSGFEEQYF; CDR3 DNA: TGTGCCAGCTCACCAATGGGAAGCGGCTTCGAGGAGCAGTACTTC
clone size: -; D gene: TRBD1; V gene: TRBV27; J gene: TRBJ2-2; CDR3 protein: CASSLGTGGWGAGELFF; CDR3 DNA: TGTGCCAGCAGTTTAGGGACAGGGGGCTGGGGGGCCGGGGAGCTGTTTTTT
clone size: -; D gene: TRBD1; V gene: TRBV9; J gene: TRBJ1-4; CDR3 protein: CASSVEGQGNEKLFF; CDR3 DNA: TGTGCCAGCAGCGTAGAAGGACAGGGTAATGAAAAACTGTTTTTT
clone size: -; D gene: -; V gene: TRBV20-1; J gene: TRBJ2-7; CDR3 protein: CSASLGDEQYF; CDR3 DNA: TGCAGTGCTAGTTTGGGAGACGAGCAGTACTTC
clone size: few; D gene: TRBD2; V gene: TRBV14; J gene: TRBJ2-5; CDR3 protein: CASSQDLYRTSPAQETQYF; CDR3 DNA: TGTGCCAGCAGCCAAGATCTTTACCGGACTAGCCCGGCACAAGAGACCCAGTACTTC
clone size: -; D gene: -; V gene: TRBV5-4; J gene: TRBJ1-2; CDR3 protein: CASSSAAPNYGYTF; CDR3 DNA: TGTGCCAGCAGCTCGGCGGCACCTAACTATGGCTACACCTTC
clone size: -; D gene: TRBD1; V gene: TRBV11-2; J gene: TRBJ2-7; CDR3 protein: CASSLDRAYEQYF; CDR3 DNA: TGTGCCAGCAGCTTGGACAGGGCCTACGAGCAGTACTTC
clone size: -; D gene: -; V gene: TRBV12-3/TRBV12-4; J gene: TRBJ1-6; CDR3 protein: CASSFKSGSPLHF; CDR3 DNA: TGTGCCAGCAGTTTTAAGTCGGGTTCACCCCTCCACTTT
clone size: once; D gene: -; V gene: TRBV18; J gene: TRBJ2-5; CDR3 protein: CASSPSVGQETQYF; CDR3 DNA: TGTGCCAGCTCACCATCGGTCGGCCAAGAGACCCAGTACTTC
clone size: once; D gene: -; V gene: TRBV28; J gene: TRBJ2-2; CDR3 protein: CASRRQGRRNTGELFF; CDR3 DNA: TGTGCCAGCAGGAGGCAGGGCAGGCGGAACACCGGGGAGCTGTTTTTT